The rows below give T cell receptor beta chains drawn from one sample of a study of tumor T cells in aggressive B-cell lymphoma. TCRdb's copy holds only in-frame clones and misses some; the assay was immunoSEQ multiplex PCR. Of about 11,000 clones detected, 80% to 95% appear once; the ten largest clones hold about 3%. Sequenced material: tumor tissue. Receptor source: an adult with diffuse large B cell lymphoma. The CDR3 runs from the conserved cysteine through the conserved F or W. The D gene is left open where the match is weak.

D: NA; J: TRBJ2-1; V: TRBV27; CDR3: CASSLRGNEQFF
D: NA; J: TRBJ1-5; V: TRBV6-1; CDR3: CASSEWENQPQHF
D: NA; J: TRBJ1-3; V: TRBV5-5; CDR3: CASYERVPGNTIYF
D: TRBD1; J: TRBJ2-2; V: TRBV7-9; CDR3: CASSLAGTGTGELFF
D: NA; J: TRBJ1-3; V: TRBV29-1; CDR3: CSVGSTGGNTIYF
D: NA; J: TRBJ2-7; V: TRBV18; CDR3: CASTDSLTYEQYF
D: TRBD1; J: TRBJ2-5; V: TRBV5-1; CDR3: CASSREGAQETQYF
D: TRBD1; J: TRBJ1-2; V: TRBV29-1; CDR3: CSVAGTGAYGYTF
D: TRBD1; J: TRBJ2-5; V: TRBV2; CDR3: CASSVQGAGETQYF
D: TRBD1; J: NA; V: TRBV18; CDR3: CASSPPLGTGAEQYF
D: TRBD2; J: TRBJ2-1; V: TRBV10-1; CDR3: CASPPRTSGDYNEQFF
D: TRBD2; J: TRBJ2-3; V: TRBV10-2; CDR3: CASSGLAGRDTQYF
D: NA; J: TRBJ2-1; V: TRBV5-6; CDR3: CASSLLGANEQFF
D: NA; J: TRBJ2-5; V: TRBV30; CDR3: CAWSEAGAQYF
D: NA; J: TRBJ2-2; V: TRBV19; CDR3: CASSKRTGAGELFF
D: NA; J: TRBJ1-2; V: TRBV19; CDR3: CASSIAQAYGYTF
D: TRBD2; J: TRBJ2-1; V: TRBV7-9; CDR3: CASSLTSGSFSSYNEQFF
D: TRBD1; J: TRBJ1-4; V: TRBV7-9; CDR3: CASSLGQGIATNEKLFF
D: NA; J: TRBJ1-2; V: TRBV29-1; CDR3: CSVENPGSGYTF
D: TRBD1; J: TRBJ1-2; V: TRBV15; CDR3: CATSRDRDRDYGYTF
D: TRBD1; J: TRBJ2-7; V: TRBV12-5; CDR3: CASGGGQGINYEQYF
D: TRBD2; J: TRBJ2-7; V: TRBV5-1; CDR3: CASSTLAGDSYEQYF
D: NA; J: TRBJ2-7; V: TRBV5-1; CDR3: CASSFGGYEQYF
D: NA; J: TRBJ2-7; V: TRBV10-3; CDR3: CAISESKGRSSEQYF
D: TRBD2; J: TRBJ2-2; V: TRBV9; CDR3: CASSKTSGGAWTGELFF
D: TRBD2; J: TRBJ2-3; V: TRBV7-8; CDR3: CASSFPGTSGRDNQDTQYF